This entry lists 17 T cell receptor beta chains sequenced from one sample in a study of T cell clonality in common variable immunodeficiency. The protocol was immunoSEQ multiplex PCR, while the TCRdb copy is restricted to in-frame clones and leaves out a portion. The specimen has more than 65,000 clones, none found just once. Sequenced: peripheral blood mononuclear cells. The receptors were gathered from a person between 18 and 69 years old in good health.

This clone showed up many times. The CDR3 end is not reached by the read, which stops 3 residues before it; the germline J gene fills it in. This chain connects TRBV29-1 to TRBJ1-2, with D unresolved. The CDR3 length is 13 residues. Germline values: CDR1 SQVTM, CDR2 ANQGSEA. V was pared by 4 bases and J by 0 bases, with 9 bases between. CDR3 protein: CSVGEAANYGYTF. CDR3 DNA (partial): TGCAGCGTTGGTGAGGCCGCTAACTATGGC.

The table lists this clone with many counts. The read falls 3 residues short of the CDR3 end, and the missing part is taken from the germline J gene. The V call is TRBV6-2 or TRBV6-3, the J call TRBJ1-5; D might be TRBD1 (6 bases). Germline V gene data show CDR1 as MNHEY and CDR2 as SVGEGT. This CDR3 is 14 amino acids long. V shed 6 bases and J shed 7 bases, with 16 bases lying between them. CDR3 bases read: TGTGCCAGCAGACCTAATCCGGGACAACAGCCC. Translated: CASRPNPGQQP. The entire CDR3 sequence reads CASRPNPGQQPQHF.

This clone appeared many times. The CDR3 end lies 3 residues beyond the end of the read and is filled in from the germline J gene. V gene TRBV7-9 combines with J gene TRBJ2-5; D is perhaps TRBD2 (6 bases). Trimming left V 1 base short and J 5 bases short, with 14 bases between. Germline V CDR1 and CDR2: SEHNR, FQNEAQ (reference sequence). This CDR3 spans 15 amino acids. The sequenced CDR3 bases are TGTGCCAGCAGCTTAGTGGCGTCTGGGGGGGAGACC. This codes for CASSLVASGGET. The entire CDR3 sequence reads CASSLVASGGETQYF.

This clone occurred many times. The missing CDR3 end, 3 residues past where the read stops, is filled in from the germline J gene. The V and J genes are TRBV29-1 and TRBJ1-1; TRBD1 matches at 8 bases. Trimming took 1 base from V and 4 from J; bases not matched to a gene: 2. This CDR3 has 13 residues. Germline loops: CDR1 SQVTM, CDR2 ANQGSEA. The CDR3 spells CSVEVDRVTEAFF. The sequenced CDR3 bases are TGCAGCGTTGAAGTGGACAGGGTCACTGAA.

There are many counts of this clone. The read terminates 3 residues ahead of where the CDR3 ends, so the germline J gene completes it. V gene TRBV18 combines with J gene TRBJ2-1; 10 nucleotides line up with TRBD2. The CDR3 contains 15 residues. CDR1 KGHSH and CDR2 LQKENI come from the germline V gene. V lost 3 bases to trimming and J lost 6 bases; unmatched junction nucleotides: 5. The sequenced CDR3 bases are TGTGCCAGCTCACCCACACTAGCGGGGCCCAATGAG. As protein: CASSPTLAGPNE. In full, the CDR3 reads CASSPTLAGPNEQFF.

This clone has a count of ten or more. The read stops 3 residues short of the end of the CDR3; the missing end is completed from the germline J gene. The chain links TRBV19 to TRBJ2-1; 9 bases align to TRBD2. The CDR3 has 15 residues. With 5 bases clipped from V and 1 base from J, the junction kept 3 bases outside the gene matches. CDR1 is LNHDA and CDR2 is SQIVND in the germline V gene (reference sequence). The part of the CDR3 DNA that was read is TGTGCCAGTAGTCTAAGCGGGGGGTCCTACAATGAG. This encodes CASSLSGGSYNE. The whole CDR3 is CASSLSGGSYNEQFF.

This clone has at least ten counts. The read gets to within 3 residues of the CDR3 end, and the germline J gene fills in the rest. The chain recombines TRBV10-1 with TRBJ2-3; possible D gene TRBD2, 6 bases. V lost 6 bases and J 6 bases, leaving 16 bases between the germline ends. The CDR3 sequence is 14 residues long. Germline V gene lookup returns CDR1 WNHNN and CDR2 SYGVQD (reference sequence). This CDR3 is CASSSGLRTDTQYF. CDR3 DNA, as far as it was read: TGCGCCAGCAGCTCGGGACTCCGAACGGATACG.

The table lists this clone with many counts. The read finishes 3 residues shy of the CDR3 end, and the germline J gene is used to complete it. The rearrangement joins TRBV20-1 to TRBJ2-5; 9 nucleotides line up with TRBD2. This CDR3 is built from 15 residues. The germline V gene has CDR1 DFQATT and CDR2 SNEGSKA (reference sequence). V trimming: 7 bases; J trimming: 2 bases; junction bases outside the gene matches: 11. CDR3 DNA, as far as it was read: TGCAGTGGGCAGTTACTAGCGGGCCTACAAGAGACC. This sequence encodes CSGQLLAGLQET. Given in full, the CDR3 is CSGQLLAGLQETQYF.

This clone showed up many times. The CDR3 is cut off 3 residues early in the read; its end comes from the germline J gene. The chain employs TRBV20-1 and TRBJ2-5; tentatively, D is TRBD2 (5 bases). V dropped 3 bases and J dropped 4 bases, with 12 bases sitting between them. This CDR3 is 13 amino acids long. CDR1 DFQATT and CDR2 SNEGSKA come from the germline V gene (reference sequence). CDR3 DNA, as far as it was read: TGCAGTGCTAGTCGAGGGCAGGCAGAGACC. Protein sequence: CSASRGQAET. The entire CDR3 is CSASRGQAETQYF.

This clone came up many times. The read is 3 residues too short to cover the CDR3 end, so that end is filled in from the germline J gene. The chain carries TRBV29-1 and TRBJ2-5, with 8 bases matching TRBD1. Trimming at V came to 6 bases and at J to 4 bases, leaving 7 bases not matched to a gene. The CDR3 covers 13 residues. Germline V gene sequence: CDR1 SQVTM, CDR2 ANQGSEA. CDR3 region: CSVWTGSRETQYF. The sequenced part of the CDR3 DNA is TGCAGCGTCTGGACAGGGTCAAGAGAGACC.

This clone was seen at least ten times. The read gets to within 3 residues of the CDR3 end, and the germline J gene fills in the rest. This chain connects TRBV28 to TRBJ2-3, with D maybe TRBD1 (6 bases). The CDR3 contains 15 residues. The V gene's germline CDR1 is MDHEN and CDR2 SYDVKM. Between the trimmed V and J ends, which lost 2 bases and 2 bases, there was a span of 11 bases. The CDR3 loop is CASSLQGIYTDTQYF. The sequenced part of the CDR3 DNA is TGTGCCAGCAGTTTACAGGGGATTTACACAGATACG.

This clone was detected ten times or more. The read ends 3 residues early relative to the CDR3; the germline J gene fills the gap. The chain is built from TRBV20-1 and TRBJ2-7; 9 bases are shared with TRBD1. After removal of 8 bases from V and 1 base from J, the junction contained 6 bases not matched to a gene. The CDR3 consists of 13 residues. In germline, CDR1 is DFQATT, CDR2 SNEGSKA (reference sequence). The covered CDR3 bases are TGCAGTTCCGGACAGGGGACTTCCTACGAG. Its protein is CSSGQGTSYE. The entire CDR3 sequence reads CSSGQGTSYEQYF.

This clone occurred many times. The read terminates 3 residues ahead of where the CDR3 ends, so the germline J gene completes it. This chain connects TRBV7-9 to TRBJ1-1; D perhaps matches TRBD1 (5 bases). Trimming pared 5 bases from V and 4 bases from J, leaving 14 bases between. CDR3 length: 14 residues. Germline assignment: CDR1 SEHNR and CDR2 FQNEAQ (reference sequence). Incomplete CDR3 DNA: TGTGCCAGCAGCACAGGCCGGCAATCCACTGAA. This gives the protein CASSTGRQSTE. The full CDR3 protein is CASSTGRQSTEAFF.

The sample holds many counts of this clone. The read comes to an end 3 residues before the CDR3 does, leaving the germline J gene to fill in the end. The J gene is TRBJ2-1, the V gene TRBV20-1, with 14 bases lining up with TRBD2. The V segment lost 6 bases and the J segment 9 bases; nucleotides outside the gene matches: 10. The CDR3 is 15 residues long. CDR1 and CDR2 from the germline V gene are DFQATT and SNEGSKA (reference sequence). The CDR3 is CSATSGTSGSFEQFF. The covered CDR3 bases are TGCAGTGCAACCTCAGGGACTAGCGGGAGTTTTGAG.

The sample holds many counts of this clone. A read error may produce the germline difference seen at one junction end. The read comes to an end 3 residues before the CDR3 does, leaving the germline J gene to fill in the end. The genes are TRBV4-2 and TRBJ2-7; TRBD1 is a possible D gene (6 bases). The CDR3 extends over 14 amino acids. Germline assignment: CDR1 LGHNA and CDR2 YNFKEQ. The CDR3 reads CASSQDLGGYEQYF. The sequenced part of the CDR3 DNA is TGCGCCAGCAGCCAAGATCTAGGGGGCTACGAG.

In this sample, this clone turned up many times. Coverage ceases 3 residues before the CDR3 finishes, and the germline J gene fills in the end. The chain has TRBV20-1 and TRBJ2-7, with 7 bases that match TRBD2. Looked up from germline, CDR1 is DFQATT and CDR2 is SNEGSKA (reference sequence). V shed 6 bases and J 0 bases; nucleotides not matched to a gene: 8. The CDR3 has 14 residues. The sequenced part of the CDR3 DNA is TGCAGTGCCCGGGACTACCTGAGCTCCTACGAG. Amino acid sequence: CSARDYLSSYE. The CDR3 as a whole reads CSARDYLSSYEQYF.

This clone was picked up many times. The read ends 3 residues shy of where the CDR3 ends; the end is completed using the germline J gene. This chain uses TRBV20-1 with TRBJ2-5; 8 bases are shared with TRBD1. From germline, CDR1 is DFQATT and CDR2 SNEGSKA (reference sequence). The CDR3 is 15 amino acids. V dropped 1 base and J dropped 2; count of bases not matched to a gene: 6. The CDR3 sequence: CSARGYYRGQETQYF. Incomplete CDR3 DNA: TGCAGTGCTAGAGGGTACTACAGGGGGCAAGAGACC.